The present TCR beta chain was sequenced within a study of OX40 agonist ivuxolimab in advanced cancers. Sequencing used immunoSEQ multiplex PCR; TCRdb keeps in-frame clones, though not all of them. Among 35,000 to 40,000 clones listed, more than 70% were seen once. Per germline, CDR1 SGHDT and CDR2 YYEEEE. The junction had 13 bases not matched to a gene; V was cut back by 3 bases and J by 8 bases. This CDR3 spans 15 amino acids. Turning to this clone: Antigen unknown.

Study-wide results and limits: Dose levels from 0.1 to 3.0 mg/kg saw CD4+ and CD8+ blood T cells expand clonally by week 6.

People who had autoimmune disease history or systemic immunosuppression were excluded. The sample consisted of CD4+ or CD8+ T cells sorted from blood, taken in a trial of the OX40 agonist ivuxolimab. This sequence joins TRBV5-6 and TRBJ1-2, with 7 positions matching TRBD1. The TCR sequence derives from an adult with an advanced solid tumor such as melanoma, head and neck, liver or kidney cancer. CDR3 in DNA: TGTGCCAGCAGCTGGGGGGGACAGAGTCTAAGGGGCTACACCTTC. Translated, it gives CASSWGGQSLRGYTF.